This T cell receptor (beta chain) was found in a study of blood T cell repertoires in COVID-19. Study-wide background: Samples came from the United States, Italy and Spain, spanning acute and convalescent COVID-19.

As processed by the authors: Amplified reference gene primers provided the basis for estimating nucleated cell counts. Data came from immunoSEQ multiplex PCR; TCRdb stores just in-frame clones and leaves some out. The D gene and trimming were derived from the DNA, and the V and J assignments and clone size from that table. The table has approximately 200,000 clones, about 91% seen once. Trimming shortened V by 4 bases and J by 2 bases, and 10 bases separated the two germline ends. Germline lookup yields CDR1 SGDLS and CDR2 YYNGEE. The length of the CDR3 is 14 residues. The chain links TRBV9 to TRBJ1-5, with D unclear. Sequences were obtained from peripheral blood. This clonotype was sampled from a woman aged 25-40 years with acute or convalescent COVID-19. The CDR3 sequence: CASSLGYGNQPQHF. DNA for the CDR3: TGTGCCAGCAGCCTCGGGTACGGCAATCAGCCCCAGCATTTT.